This record concerns one T cell receptor (beta chain) sequence. Its target is unknown. This may arise from a read error, as a much more abundant clone is one base away. The data were taken from a study of tumor-infiltrating lymphocytes in primary liver carcinoma. General observations from the study: Tumor-adjacent and tumor-blood pairs shared a smaller degree of overlap than tumor region pairs.

Researchers generated TCR beta cDNA from about 500 ng of total RNA, relying on a constant-region primer. Libraries for TCR beta were built through three nested multiplex PCR rounds, which together made up a slightly modified ARM-PCR procedure. Each of the first two PCR rounds ran nine to ten cycles with TRBV1-TRBV30 forward and C-beta reverse primers. TCRdb re-called the multiplex PCR reads with MiXCR, one entry per CDR3 protein. The sample yields about 190,000 distinct CDR3 sequences, approximately 80% seen once. From roughly 21-30 mg of unsorted bulk tissue, DNA and RNA were co-extracted together. Per tumor, sampling covered five separate regions. The V gene's germline CDR1 is MDHEN and CDR2 SYDVKM. The length of the CDR3 is 14 residues.

This TCR was sampled from a man aged 35 to 55 with primary liver carcinoma and hepatitis B virus infection. The sequencing input was tumor tissue from primary liver carcinoma. The rearrangement links TRBV28 to TRBJ2-7; D is unresolved. CDR3 in DNA: TGTGCCAGCAGGGATCCTAGGCCTTTCGGATGTAGAGACTTC. Its protein product is CASRDPRPFGCRDF.